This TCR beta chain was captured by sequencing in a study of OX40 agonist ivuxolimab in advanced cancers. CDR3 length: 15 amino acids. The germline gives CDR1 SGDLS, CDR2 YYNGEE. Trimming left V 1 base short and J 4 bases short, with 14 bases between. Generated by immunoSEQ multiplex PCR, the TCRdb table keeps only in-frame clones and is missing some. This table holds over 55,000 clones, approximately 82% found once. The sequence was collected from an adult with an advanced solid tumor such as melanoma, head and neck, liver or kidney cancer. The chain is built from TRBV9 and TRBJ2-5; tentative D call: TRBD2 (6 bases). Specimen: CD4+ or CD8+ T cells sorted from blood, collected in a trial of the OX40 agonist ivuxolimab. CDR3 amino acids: CASSVSPGLGETQYF. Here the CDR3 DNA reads TGTGCCAGCAGCGTAAGTCCGGGACTCGGAGAGACCCAGTACTTC.